The rows below give T cell receptor beta chains drawn from one sample of a study of T-cell reconstitution after alpha-beta-depleted transplantation in children. TCRdb re-called the PCR reads through MiXCR, storing one row per CDR3 protein. Found here are about 590,000 distinct CDR3 sequences, 10% to 15% of them singletons; the top ten hold around 2%. The sample was PBMCs, mostly from graft donor cells, taken 360 days after TCRalphabeta/CD19-depleted stem cell transplant. Receptors originate from a male patient younger than 18 who had a stem cell transplant for acute myeloid leukemia, so the T cells may come from the graft donor. The CDR3 runs from the conserved cysteine through the conserved F or W. A D gene is named only where the DNA matches it firmly. Clone size is not always given. Where it is, it says once, few, many or a class for expanded clones.

-	-	TRBJ1-5	TRBV25-1	TGTGCCAGCAGAGAAACAGGGCACAATCAGCCCCAGCATTTT	CASRETGHNQPQHF
TRBD1	-	TRBJ2-7	TRBV6-2/TRBV6-3	TGTGCCAGCAGACTCGCACAGGGGGGTATCTACGAGCAGTACTTC	CASRLAQGGIYEQYF
TRBD2	few	TRBJ2-7	TRBV4-3	TGCGCCAGCAGCCAAGACCTTACTACGGGGGGTTTTTTC	CASSQDLTTGGFF
-	-	TRBJ2-7	TRBV28	TGTGCCAGCACCTTAAGGCGGGGCAGGGGAGCCTACGAGCAGTACTTC	CASTLRRGRGAYEQYF
TRBD1	-	TRBJ2-1	TRBV19	TGTGCCAGTAAGAGGACAGGGGGCTGGGAGCAGTTCTTC	CASKRTGGWEQFF
-	many	TRBJ2-5	TRBV29-1	TGCAGCGTTGAAGAGGCCTCACTGTGGGGGACCCAGTACTTC	CSVEEASLWGTQYF
TRBD1	many	TRBJ2-1	TRBV10-3	TGTGCCATCGGACAGGACAATGAGCAGTTCTTC	CAIGQDNEQFF
TRBD2	many	TRBJ2-3	TRBV7-3	TGTGCCAGCAGCTTAAAACTAGCGGGCACAGATACGCAGTATTTT	CASSLKLAGTDTQYF
-	few	TRBJ2-1	TRBV25-1	TGTGCCAGCAGTGAACTATACAATGAGCAGTTCTTC	CASSELYNEQFF
-	few	TRBJ2-7	TRBV5-1	TGCGCCAGCAGCCCCTGGGGGCAGAGCTCCTACGAGCAGTACTTC	CASSPWGQSSYEQYF
TRBD1	-	TRBJ1-1	TRBV12-3/TRBV12-4	TGTGCCAGCAGTTTTGGACAGGGGATTGAAGCTTTCTTT	CASSFGQGIEAFF
-	-	TRBJ1-2	TRBV20-1	TGCAGTGCTAGAGATATGGGGGAACATGGCTACACCTTC	CSARDMGEHGYTF
TRBD2	few	TRBJ2-1	TRBV12-3/TRBV12-4	TGTGCCAGCAGTCCCCGGACTAGCGGGGGGGAATTCTATGAGCAGTTCTTC	CASSPRTSGGEFYEQFF
TRBD2	many	TRBJ2-1	TRBV14	TGTGCCAGCACTGCGGGAGGGTTTATGCGAAATGAGCAGTTCTTC	CASTAGGFMRNEQFF
-	-	TRBJ1-6	TRBV20-1	TGCAGTGCTAGAACTAGAGCTTATAATTCACCCCTCCACTTT	CSARTRAYNSPLHF
TRBD2	-	TRBJ2-1	TRBV7-6	TGTGCCAGCAGCGGACATAGCGGGGCCCACAATGAGCAGTTCTTC	CASSGHSGAHNEQFF
TRBD2	-	TRBJ2-5	TRBV18	TGTGCCAGCTCACCACTTGGTCCGGGACTAGCGTCGGAGACCCAGTACTTC	CASSPLGPGLASETQYF
-	many	TRBJ2-2	TRBV9	TGTGCCAGCAGCGTAGCCATCAAAGGATCGAACACCGGGGAGCTGTTTTTT	CASSVAIKGSNTGELFF
TRBD2	many	TRBJ2-7	TRBV9	TGTGCCAGCAGCGACGTAGCGGGGACCTACGAGCAGTACTTC	CASSDVAGTYEQYF
-	-	TRBJ2-1	TRBV6-6	TGTGCCAGCAGTTCACAGGGCTATGAGCAGTTCTTC	CASSSQGYEQFF
TRBD1	-	TRBJ2-7	TRBV29-1	TGCAGCGTTACCCTGGGACAGGGACCCTACGAGCAGTACTTC	CSVTLGQGPYEQYF
-	many	TRBJ2-2	TRBV11-2	TGTGCCAGCAGCTCAGGTCCCTATGGTACCGGGGAGCTGTTTTTT	CASSSGPYGTGELFF
-	few	TRBJ1-1	TRBV28	TGTGCCAGCAGTTTAGGGCTTGAAGCTTTCTTT	CASSLGLEAFF
TRBD2	-	TRBJ2-1	TRBV6-2/TRBV6-3	TGTGCCAGCAGGCTCCTACTAGCGGGTTCCTACAATGAGCAGTTCTTC	CASRLLLAGSYNEQFF
-	-	TRBJ1-1	TRBV29-1	TGCAGCGTACTGATAACCGACACTGAAGCTTTCTTT	CSVLITDTEAFF
TRBD1	-	TRBJ1-1	TRBV20-1	TGCAGTGACTGGACAGGGGGCTTGAACACTGAAGCTTTCTTT	CSDWTGGLNTEAFF
TRBD2	few	TRBJ2-1	TRBV7-6	TGTGCCAGCAGCATTAGCGGGAGGTTCACCTACAATGAGCAGTTCTTC	CASSISGRFTYNEQFF
-	few	TRBJ1-4	TRBV15	TGTGCCACCAGCAAGGGAACAGGCCCGAATGAAAAACTGTTTTTT	CATSKGTGPNEKLFF
-	-	TRBJ2-3	TRBV12-3/TRBV12-4	TGTGCCAGCAGTGAAAGCCACGGACTTTCGAGCACAGATACGCAGTATTTT	CASSESHGLSSTDTQYF
-	few	TRBJ1-6	TRBV10-3	TGTGCCATCAGTGAGTCGGAGGGAGCAAATTCACCCCTCCACTTT	CAISESEGANSPLHF
TRBD1	few	TRBJ2-2	TRBV12-3/TRBV12-4	TGTGCCAGCAGTTTATTCCAGGGGGTCTCCGGGGAGCTGTTTTTT	CASSLFQGVSGELFF
TRBD1	-	TRBJ2-2	TRBV6-2/TRBV6-3	TGTGCCAGCAGTTACAGGGGGCGCGACGGGGAGCTGTTTTTT	CASSYRGRDGELFF
-	many	TRBJ1-5	TRBV5-1	TGCGCCAGCAGCTTGGACGGACACATGAATCAGCCCCAGCATTTT	CASSLDGHMNQPQHF
-	many	TRBJ1-1	TRBV5-6	TGTGCCAGCAGGACCGGAGGGCTGAACACTGAAGCTTTCTTT	CASRTGGLNTEAFF
TRBD2	few	TRBJ2-1	TRBV5-6	TGTGCCAGCAGCTTTTGGTGGCCTAGCGGGAGCTCCTACAATGAGCAGTTCTTC	CASSFWWPSGSSYNEQFF
-	many	TRBJ2-7	TRBV20-1	TGCAGTGGGCGGGACACCTTCTTGGGTGAGCAGTACTTC	CSGRDTFLGEQYF
-	few	TRBJ2-4	TRBV20-1	TGCAGTGCTAGAGTCCCCGGGACCCCAAGGGACATTCAGTACTTC	CSARVPGTPRDIQYF